This TCR beta chain was obtained from a study of Graves' ophthalmopathy and Graves' hyperthyroidism. Scientists amplified the TCR beta CDR3 regions from RNA transcripts. The authors performed first-round RT-PCR with HTBI primers and then a second-round multiplex PCR. TCRdb reanalysed the multiplex PCR reads using MiXCR and keeps one entry per CDR3 protein. Among hundreds of thousands of distinct CDR3 sequences, 22% were seen once, and the ten largest hold more than 5.5%. V was pared by 2 bases and J by 0 bases, with 16 bases between. There are 17 residues in the CDR3. The germline V gene has CDR1 MNHEY and CDR2 SVGEGT.

The chain joins TRBV6-2 or TRBV6-3 to TRBJ1-1; maybe TRBD1 (5 bases). Material: peripheral blood. This receptor was identified in a woman between 18 and 29 years old with stable Graves' hyperthyroidism. Some clones in this sample may be carry-over from other donors' samples. CDR3 bases: TGTGCCAGCAGTTACCGGGGCAGAACCACCATGAACACTGAAGCTTTCTTT. This sequence encodes CASSYRGRTTMNTEAFF.